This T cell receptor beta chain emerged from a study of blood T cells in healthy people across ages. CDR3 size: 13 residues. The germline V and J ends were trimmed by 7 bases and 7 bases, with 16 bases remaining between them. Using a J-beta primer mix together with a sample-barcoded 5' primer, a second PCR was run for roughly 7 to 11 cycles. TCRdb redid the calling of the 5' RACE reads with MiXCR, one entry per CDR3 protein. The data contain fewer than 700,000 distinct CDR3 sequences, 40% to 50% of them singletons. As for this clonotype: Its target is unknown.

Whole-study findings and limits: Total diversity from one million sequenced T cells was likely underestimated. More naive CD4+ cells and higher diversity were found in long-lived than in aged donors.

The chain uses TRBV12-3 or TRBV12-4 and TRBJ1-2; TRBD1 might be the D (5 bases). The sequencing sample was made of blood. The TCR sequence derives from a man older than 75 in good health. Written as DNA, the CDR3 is TGTGCCAGCACTCTTACCCAGGGTTTTGGCTACACCTTC. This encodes CASTLTQGFGYTF.